This T cell receptor (beta chain) was identified in a study of T cells expressing NK-cell markers. At the level of the study: According to the study, TCR beta repertoires originated from sorted CD3+CD56+NKG2C+, CD3+CD56+NKG2C- and CD3+CD56-NKG2C+ T cells. In the group of eight sequenced donors, seven were HCMV-seropositive and one was seronegative.

After re-calling the 5' RACE reads, TCRdb lists one entry per CDR3 protein, DNA absent. This table lists some 500,000 distinct CDR3 sequences. Study-wide results and limits: About six donors carried dominant NKG2C+ clonotypes that made up roughly 1.0-7.0% of their CD8+ T cells. One observes that, in several donors, these clonotypes were also the leading ones within the CD3+CD56-NKG2C+ fraction.

Germline assignment: CDR1 LGHDT and CDR2 YNNKEL (reference sequence). This CDR3 contains 14 residues. Note on this clonotype: Its antigen is unidentified.

The chain combines TRBV3-1 with TRBJ2-7; TCRdb returns TRBD1, unconfirmable since there is no DNA. This TCR came from a woman between 50 and 59 years old in good health. The specimen was blood T cells: a sorted CD56 or NKG2C T cell subset, CD4+ or CD8+ T cells, or bulk PBMC T cells (not recorded which). The CDR3 spells CASSSQGDRYEQYF.